Shown below are 20 T cell receptor beta chains from a single sample sequenced in a study of human T cells and chemical hapten exposure (dated by TCRdb to the early 2020s). Read against the paper, the sample's time point label means: pre-sensitization, week 0. The treatment or condition label, read with the paper, signifies: therapeutic diphenylcyclopropenone sensitization with weekly scalp DPC. Library preparation employed RACE. The sequencer listed for this sample is NextSeq 500. TCRdb handled the public reads itself, with Q25 trimming in fastp and clone calling in MiXCR, and kept productive beta chains. Rows with a matching CDR3 protein are joined into one entry that keeps the most common DNA and genes. Recorded for this sample are 60,000 to 80,000 distinct CDR3 sequences; approximately 6.7% of them occurred a single time. Over 1.5% of the sample rests with the top ten. Here the sequenced sample was whole blood, taken in connection with sensitization to the hapten diphenylcyclopropenone (DPC). These receptors were taken from a woman in her twenties or thirties with alopecia areata. Some clones in this sample may be carry-over from other donors' samples.

This clonotype was recorded many times. This rearrangement joins TRBV5-1 to TRBJ1-2, with 7 bases matching TRBD1. Losses at the gene ends were 0 bases for V and 6 bases for J; bases not matched to a gene: 8. There are 15 residues in the CDR3. The germline gives CDR1 SGHRS, CDR2 YFSETQ. In nucleotides, the CDR3 is TGCGCCAGCAGCTTGGAAACAGGGGAATATGATGGCTACACCTTC. This gives the protein CASSLETGEYDGYTF. Full variable domain (remainder filled in from reference TRBV5-1 and TRBJ1-2): KAGVTQTPRYLIKTRGQQVTLSCSPISGHRSVSWYQQTPGQGLQFLFEYFSETQRNKGNFPGRFSGRQFSNSRSEMNVSTLELGDSALYLCASSLETGEYDGYTFGSGTRLTVV.

This clonotype was counted many times. The DNA of the CDR3 is TGTGCCAGCAGTGAACTTAGCGGACACTACAATGAGCAGTTCTTC. Encoded protein: CASSELSGHYNEQFF. The V and J genes are TRBV6-1 and TRBJ2-1; D is possibly TRBD2 (6 bases). Deletions cut 2 bases from V and 3 bases from J, with 11 bases between. CDR1 and CDR2 from the germline V gene are MNHNS and SASEGT. The CDR3 totals 15 residues.

This clonotype came up many times. This sequence joins TRBV12-3 or TRBV12-4 and TRBJ2-5, with TRBD1 matching over 9 bases. The CDR3 runs to 14 residues. The J segment lost 6 bases and the V segment lost 5 bases, leaving 7 bases of the junction unmatched. This CDR3 is CASSPDRGEKTQYF. In nucleotides, the CDR3 is TGTGCCAGCAGTCCCGACAGGGGGGAAAAGACCCAGTACTTC.

This clonotype was observed many times. V gene TRBV5-1 combines with J gene TRBJ2-7, with D uncertain. Trimming stripped 4 bases from V and 4 bases from J, with 15 bases between. Germline CDR1 and CDR2: SGHRS and YFSETQ. This CDR3 is built from 14 residues. The CDR3 sequence: CASSRQTGGYEQYF. The CDR3 bases are TGCGCCAGCAGCCGGCAGACGGGTGGTTACGAGCAGTACTTC.

This clonotype came up many times. V usage is TRBV6-5 and J usage is TRBJ1-5, with D unresolved. The germline V gene encodes CDR1 MNHEY and CDR2 SVGAGI. CDR3 length: 16 residues. With 0 bases removed from V and 1 base from J, the gap between germline ends came to 10 bases. In nucleotides, the CDR3 is TGTGCCAGCAGTTACTCGGACCCGGGAAGCAATCAGCCCCAGCATTTT. Translating it yields CASSYSDPGSNQPQHF.

This clonotype was detected ten times or more. V gene TRBV5-1 combines with J gene TRBJ2-3; 9 positions match TRBD2. The germline CDR1 and CDR2 sequences are SGHRS and YFSETQ. This CDR3 has 16 residues. With 1 base clipped from V and 2 bases from J, the junction kept 5 bases outside the gene matches. The CDR3 loop reads CASSLSLAGYTDTQYF. CDR3 coding DNA: TGCGCCAGCAGCTTGTCTCTAGCGGGGTACACAGATACGCAGTATTTT.

The V call is TRBV27, the J call TRBJ2-2; D may be TRBD2 (7 bases). The ends were cut back, 6 bases at V and 2 bases at J, with 28 bases in the middle. CDR1 and CDR2 (germline): MNHEY, SMNVEV (reference sequence). The CDR3 length is 20 residues. The CDR3 region has the DNA TGTGCCAGCAGGGCAAGGGGTTTTCGTCTGGGGGGGCGTAACACCGGGGAGCTGTTTTTT. Protein: CASRARGFRLGGRNTGELFF.

A few counts support this clonotype. The genes are TRBV7-9 and TRBJ1-5; D perhaps matches TRBD1 (5 bases). Germline CDR1 is SEHNR and CDR2 is FQNEAQ (reference sequence). The V end was cut by 1 base, the J end by 9 bases, with 13 bases between. The CDR3 is 14 residues long. The CDR3 protein is CASSLGAAQGPQHF. DNA for the CDR3: TGTGCCAGCAGCTTAGGGGCGGCCCAGGGGCCCCAGCATTTT.

The rearrangement links TRBV10-1 to TRBJ2-3, with a tentative D call TRBD2 (5 bases). The CDR3 extends over 13 amino acids. V was shortened by 2 bases and J by 5 bases, with 8 bases between the two germline ends. CDR1 is WNHNN, CDR2 SYGVQD, per germline (reference sequence). This CDR3 reads CASSELAGDTQYF. As DNA, the CDR3 is TGCGCCAGCAGTGAGCTAGCCGGAGATACGCAGTATTTT.

This clonotype was recorded many times. This chain uses TRBV21-1 with TRBJ2-7; TRBD1 is the table's D call and was not checked against the DNA. TRBV21-1 is noted as a pseudogene. The CDR3 is 15 residues long. CDR3 coding DNA: TGTGCCAGCAGCACAAGGAATTTAGCAGGGGACGAGCAGTACTTC. Encoded protein: CASSTRNLAGDEQYF.

This clonotype was counted at least ten times. The chain combines TRBV12-3 or TRBV12-4 with TRBJ2-7; 9 bases are shared with TRBD2. V dropped 3 bases and J dropped 4; count of bases not matched to a gene: 4. This CDR3 spans 14 amino acids. CDR3 sequence: CASSFGSGGYEQYF. The DNA for the CDR3 is TGTGCCAGCAGTTTCGGCAGCGGGGGGTACGAGCAGTACTTC.

The sample holds many counts of this clonotype. The chain couples TRBV30 to TRBJ1-1, with a tentative D call TRBD1 (5 bases). Trimming took off 1 base at V and 1 base at J, with 10 bases between the two ends. The length of the CDR3 is 14 residues. The germline V gene encodes CDR1 GTSNPN and CDR2 SVGIG (reference sequence). CDR3 in DNA: TGTGCCTGGAGTGCAAAAAGGGGGAACACTGAAGCTTTCTTT. It encodes CAWSAKRGNTEAFF.

The rearrangement joins TRBV3-1 to TRBJ2-7; TRBD1 matches 7 bases. CDR3 length equals 15 residues. The ends lost 4 bases at V and 1 base at J; junction bases unmatched: 7. CDR1 and CDR2 (germline): LGHDT, YNNKEL (reference sequence). CDR3 DNA sequence: TGTGCCAGCAGCCGAGGGGACAGAGGATCCTACGAGCAGTACTTC. This codes for CASSRGDRGSYEQYF.

This clonotype has at least ten counts. The gene calls are TRBV2 and TRBJ2-3; D is undetermined. Germline values: CDR1 SNHLY, CDR2 FYNNEI. CDR3 length: 14 amino acids. The V gene lost 7 bases and the J gene lost 2 bases, with 13 bases spanning the gap. This CDR3 reads CASTERSATDTQYF. Here the CDR3 DNA reads TGTGCCAGCACGGAAAGATCCGCCACAGATACGCAGTATTTT.

This clonotype was detected only a few times. The gene calls are TRBV29-1 and TRBJ1-1, with TRBD1 as a possible D gene (6 bases). The CDR3 covers 13 residues. Looked up from germline, CDR1 is SQVTM and CDR2 is ANQGSEA. Trimming cost V 6 bases and J 4 bases, with 15 bases left between them. CDR3 region: CSVQQGKGTEAFF. CDR3 nucleotides: TGCAGCGTACAACAGGGTAAGGGCACTGAAGCTTTCTTT.

The sample holds a few counts of this clonotype. V and J are TRBV5-1 and TRBJ2-1; TRBD2 agrees at 7 bases. Per the germline V gene, CDR1 is SGHRS and CDR2 is YFSETQ. The trim removed 0 bases at V and 0 bases at J, leaving 0 bases unmatched. The CDR3 is 15 residues long. The CDR3 nucleotides read TGCGCCAGCAGCTTGGGGGGGGGCTCCTACAATGAGCAGTTCTTC. It encodes CASSLGGGSYNEQFF. Supplemented by reference TRBV5-1 and TRBJ2-1, the full variable domain reads KAGVTQTPRYLIKTRGQQVTLSCSPISGHRSVSWYQQTPGQGLQFLFEYFSETQRNKGNFPGRFSGRQFSNSRSEMNVSTLELGDSALYLCASSLGGGSYNEQFFGPGTRLTVL.

This clonotype was picked up many times. This sequence joins TRBV4-1 and TRBJ2-1; 7 positions agree with TRBD1. The V gene's germline CDR1 is MGHRA and CDR2 YSYEKL. Trimming at V came to 4 bases and at J to 0 bases, leaving 3 bases not matched to a gene. The CDR3 spans 15 residues. The CDR3 DNA reads TGCGCCAGCAGCCCACAGGGGAGCTCCTACAATGAGCAGTTCTTC. Its translation is CASSPQGSSYNEQFF.

A few counts support this clonotype. This chain joins TRBV7-2 and TRBJ1-5; 7 bases agree with TRBD1. Germline V gives CDR1 SGHTA, CDR2 FQGNSA. Germline trimming cut 4 bases from V and 3 bases from J; bases unmatched to any gene: 6. The CDR3 is 15 amino acids. The CDR3 nucleotides read TGTGCCAGCAGCTCCGACAGGGAATCCAATCAGCCCCAGCATTTT. Residues: CASSSDRESNQPQHF.

The sample holds many counts of this clonotype. The chain is built from TRBV5-1 and TRBJ2-6; D remains ambiguous. Germline V gene lookup returns CDR1 SGHRS and CDR2 YFSETQ. V lost 0 bases and J lost 1, with 5 bases in between. The CDR3 loop spans 15 amino acids. The CDR3 region has the DNA TGCGCCAGCAGCTTGGAAGGGTCTGGGGCCAACGTCCTGACTTTC. Residues: CASSLEGSGANVLTF.

This clonotype was counted only a few times. The gene calls are TRBV12-3 or TRBV12-4 and TRBJ1-5; 9 bases align to TRBD1. The J segment lost 5 bases and the V segment lost 6 bases, leaving 8 bases of the junction unmatched. The CDR3 contains 15 residues. The CDR3 loop reads CASRGRTGGYQPQHF. CDR3 nucleotides: TGTGCCAGCAGGGGAAGAACAGGGGGCTATCAGCCCCAGCATTTT.